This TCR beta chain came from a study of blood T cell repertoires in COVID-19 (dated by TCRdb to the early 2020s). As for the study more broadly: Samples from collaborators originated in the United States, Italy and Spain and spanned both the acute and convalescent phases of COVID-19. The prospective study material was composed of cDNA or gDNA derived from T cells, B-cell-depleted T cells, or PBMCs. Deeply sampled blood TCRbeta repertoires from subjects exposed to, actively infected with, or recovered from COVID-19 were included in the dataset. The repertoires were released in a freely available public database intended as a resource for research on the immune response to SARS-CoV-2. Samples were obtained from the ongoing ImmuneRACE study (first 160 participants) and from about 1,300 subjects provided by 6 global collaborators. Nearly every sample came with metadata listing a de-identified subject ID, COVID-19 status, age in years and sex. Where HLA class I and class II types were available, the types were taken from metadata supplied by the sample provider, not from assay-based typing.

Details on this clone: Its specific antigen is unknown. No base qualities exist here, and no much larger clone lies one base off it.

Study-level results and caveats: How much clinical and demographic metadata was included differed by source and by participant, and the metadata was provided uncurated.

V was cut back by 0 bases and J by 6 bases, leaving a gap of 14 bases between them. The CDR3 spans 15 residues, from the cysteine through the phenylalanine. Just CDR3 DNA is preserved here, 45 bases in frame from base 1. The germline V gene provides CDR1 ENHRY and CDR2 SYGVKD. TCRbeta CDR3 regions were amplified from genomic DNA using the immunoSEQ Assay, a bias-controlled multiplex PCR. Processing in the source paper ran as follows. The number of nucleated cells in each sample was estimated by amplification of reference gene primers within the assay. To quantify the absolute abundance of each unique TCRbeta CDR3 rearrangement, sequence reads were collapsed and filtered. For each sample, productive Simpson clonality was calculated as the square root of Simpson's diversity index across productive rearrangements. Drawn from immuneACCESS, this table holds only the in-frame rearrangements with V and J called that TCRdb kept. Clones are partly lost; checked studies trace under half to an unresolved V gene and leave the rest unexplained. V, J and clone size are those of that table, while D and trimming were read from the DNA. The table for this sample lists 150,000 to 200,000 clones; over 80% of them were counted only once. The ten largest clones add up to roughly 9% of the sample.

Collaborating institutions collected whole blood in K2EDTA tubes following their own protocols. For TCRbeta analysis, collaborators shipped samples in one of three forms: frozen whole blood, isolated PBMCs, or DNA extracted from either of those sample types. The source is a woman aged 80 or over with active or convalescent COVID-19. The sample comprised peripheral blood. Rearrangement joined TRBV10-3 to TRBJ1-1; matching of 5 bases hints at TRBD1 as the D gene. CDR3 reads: CAISESLGRGPEAFF. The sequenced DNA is TGTGCCATCAGTGAGTCGTTAGGGCGGGGACCTGAAGCTTTCTTT.